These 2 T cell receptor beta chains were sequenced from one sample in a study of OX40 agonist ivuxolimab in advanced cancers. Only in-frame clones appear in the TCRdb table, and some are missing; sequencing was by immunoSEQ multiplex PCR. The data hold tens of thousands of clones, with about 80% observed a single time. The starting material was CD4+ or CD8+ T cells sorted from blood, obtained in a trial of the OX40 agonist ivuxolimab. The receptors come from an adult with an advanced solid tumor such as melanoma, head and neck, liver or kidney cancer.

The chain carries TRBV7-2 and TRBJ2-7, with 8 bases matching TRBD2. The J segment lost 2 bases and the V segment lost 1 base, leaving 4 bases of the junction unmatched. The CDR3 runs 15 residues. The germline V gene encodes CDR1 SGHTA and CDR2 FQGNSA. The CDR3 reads CASSLGLAGAYEQYF. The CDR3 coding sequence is TGTGCCAGCAGCTTAGGGCTAGCGGGCGCCTACGAGCAGTACTTC.

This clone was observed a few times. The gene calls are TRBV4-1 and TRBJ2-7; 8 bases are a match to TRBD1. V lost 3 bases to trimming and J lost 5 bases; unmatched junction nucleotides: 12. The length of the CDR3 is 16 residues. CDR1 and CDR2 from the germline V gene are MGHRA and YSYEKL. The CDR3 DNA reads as TGCGCCAGCAGCCATAATTACGACAGGGGTGTCCACGAGCAGTACTTC. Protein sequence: CASSHNYDRGVHEQYF.